This T cell receptor beta chain was sequenced during a study of control samples from healthy donors and cancer patients. The germline V gene encodes CDR1 LNHDA and CDR2 SQIVND (reference sequence). CDR3 length equals 14 residues. Trimming stripped 9 bases from V and 4 bases from J, with 19 bases between. Profiled with immunoSEQ multiplex PCR; TCRdb holds only in-frame clones, not every one. The sample lists approximately 79,000 clones, around nine tenths occurring once. The sample consisted of blood. The V call is TRBV19, the J call TRBJ2-7, with D tentatively TRBD2 (6 bases). The source is a man in his fifties or sixties in good health. The CDR3 loop reads CASSLIGGDYEQYF. CDR3 nucleotide sequence: TGTGCCAGCTCCTTAATAGGAGGGGATTACGAGCAGTACTTC.